This T cell receptor beta chain came from a study of cytomegalovirus exposure and HLA in healthy donors. Overall study results and limits: V- and J-gene trimming in TCR beta was tied to a missense DCLRE1C variant by an analysis performed later. In a later analysis, across HLA loci, associated TCR counts were highest for DRB1, lowest for HLA-C.

For this clone: What it recognizes is unknown.

V shed 7 bases and J shed 5 bases, with 9 bases lying between them. Per the germline V gene, CDR1 is LNHDA and CDR2 is SQIVND (reference sequence). This CDR3 spans 13 amino acids. Primers: 60 Vbeta forward and 13 Jbeta reverse. Data came from immunoSEQ multiplex PCR; TCRdb stores just in-frame clones and leaves some out. The sample includes around 110,000 clones, roughly 82% of them seen just once. This rearrangement joins TRBV19 to TRBJ2-6; a weak D match, TRBD1 (6 bases). This sequence was found in a man in his fifties in good health and CMV-seronegative. The sample consisted of PBMCs. The CDR3 here is CASTTGWANVLTF. The CDR3 nucleotides read TGTGCCAGTACCACAGGGTGGGCCAACGTCCTGACTTTC.